One and the same sample provided the 3 T cell receptor beta chains below, sequenced in a study of tumor and adjacent non-tumor tissue in lung cancer. The template was RNA from unsorted bulk tissue. Three rounds of nested PCR, following a modified ARM-PCR protocol, produced the TCRbeta library. TCRdb re-analysed the multiplex PCR reads in MiXCR, keeping a single row per CDR3 protein. This sample has about 110,000 distinct CDR3 sequences, with about 75% found just once. The specimen was lung tumor tissue. Receptor source: a woman in her fifties or sixties with non-small cell lung cancer.

The J gene is TRBJ2-2, the V gene TRBV11-3, with 9 nucleotides matching TRBD1. The CDR3 totals 15 residues. Losses at the gene ends were 3 bases for V and 9 bases for J; bases not matched to a gene: 8. Per the germline V gene, CDR1 is SGHNT and CDR2 is YENEEA. The CDR3 DNA is TGTGCCAGCAGCTTCGGGACAGGGCAGGCCCGGGAGCTGTTTTTT. Protein: CASSFGTGQARELFF.

With regard to this clonotype: Relative to the germline gene, one junction end is altered; a read error may explain this. The V and J genes are TRBV11-3 and TRBJ2-2; 7 bases match TRBD2. CDR1 is SGHNT, CDR2 YENEEA, per germline. This CDR3 is built from 19 residues. CDR3 residues: CSSSARGLVGGTNTVELFF. DNA of the CDR3: TGTTCCAGCAGCGCTCGAGGACTAGTGGGGGGTACGAACACCGTGGAGCTGTTTTTT.

Notes on this clonotype: With a much larger clone just one base away, this may be a read error. The genes are TRBV29-1 and TRBJ1-1; 7 bases are shared with TRBD1. Germline CDR1 is SQVTM and CDR2 is ANQGSEA. V trimming: 8 bases; J trimming: 1 base; junction bases outside the gene matches: 7. The CDR3 is 13 amino acids. The CDR3 loop reads CSLSGTANTEAFF. As DNA, the CDR3 is TGCAGCCTCTCCGGGACAGCGAACACTGAAGCTTTCTTT.